A single sample is the source of the 26 T cell receptor beta chains below, sequenced in a study of cytomegalovirus exposure and HLA in healthy donors listed by TCRdb under 2017. Libraries came from the immunoSEQ multiplex PCR assay. TCRdb's version of the immuneACCESS table is confined to in-frame rearrangements and falls short of the full clone set. An unresolved V gene accounts for under half of the shortfall where checked; the remainder is of unknown origin. The sample table shows almost 75,000 clones, and around four fifths are seen once. 3% of the sample is held by the ten biggest clonotypes. The sample was PBMCs. These receptors came from a man younger than 45 in good health and CMV-seronegative.

The chain employs TRBV28 and TRBJ1-2; D is undetermined. This CDR3 is built from 13 residues. With 10 bases removed from V and 1 base from J, the gap between germline ends came to 13 bases. Germline V CDR1 and CDR2: MDHEN, SYDVKM. The CDR3 spells CATIERVNYGYTF. The CDR3 DNA follows: TGTGCCACCATCGAACGGGTTAACTATGGCTACACCTTC.

The rearrangement links TRBV18 to TRBJ2-1; D is possibly TRBD1 (6 bases). Trimming pared 5 bases from V and 7 bases from J, leaving 12 bases between. CDR3 length: 13 amino acids. Germline CDR1 and CDR2: KGHSH and LQKENI. CDR3 in amino acids: CASSEGQLNEQFF. CDR3 bases: TGTGCCAGCTCAGAGGGACAACTAAATGAGCAGTTCTTC.

V is TRBV29-1 and J is TRBJ2-1; the D is unclear. V lost 1 base and J lost 6, with 28 bases in between. This CDR3 has 19 amino acids. CDR1 and CDR2 from the germline V gene are SQVTM and ANQGSEA. CDR3 protein: CSVEGMAGISKQVPNEQFF. CDR3 sequence (DNA): TGCAGCGTTGAAGGTATGGCAGGCATTTCGAAGCAGGTCCCCAATGAGCAGTTCTTC.

The chain employs TRBV28 and TRBJ1-2; D possibly corresponds to TRBD1 (6 bases). The CDR3 runs 16 residues. V shed 3 bases and J shed 1 base, with 15 bases lying between them. Germline CDR1 reads MDHEN; CDR2 reads SYDVKM. The CDR3 nucleotides are TGTGCCAGCAGTTTTCTCGCAGGGGACGTTAACTATGGCTACACCTTC. Amino acid sequence: CASSFLAGDVNYGYTF.

About this clone: Its ends do not fully match the called genes, so a read error is possible. The CDR3 here is CASNIGGTEAFF. CDR3 sequence (DNA): TGTGCCAGTAATATAGGCGGCACTGAAGCTTTCTTT. The gene calls are TRBV19 and TRBJ1-1; D unclear. Germline CDR1 LNHDA, CDR2 SQIVND (reference sequence). The CDR3 runs 12 residues.

This chain uses TRBV7-3 with TRBJ2-2; TRBD2 matches at 8 bases. Germline V gene data show CDR1 as SGHTA and CDR2 as FQGTGA. J was trimmed by 6 bases and V by 2 bases; bases with no gene match: 8. CDR3 size: 16 residues. CDR3 DNA sequence: TGTGCCAGCAGCTTACTTCGGGAGGGCCGGGCCGGGGAGCTGTTTTTT. Translating it yields CASSLLREGRAGELFF.

The chain carries TRBV7-8 and TRBJ2-1; D is possibly TRBD2 (5 bases). The germline V gene has CDR1 SGHVS and CDR2 FQNEAQ. CDR3 length: 14 amino acids. With 6 bases removed from V and 4 bases from J, the gap between germline ends came to 13 bases. The CDR3 DNA sequence: TGTGCCAGCAGGGTCGGGAATTTATACAATGAGCAGTTCTTC. This gives the protein CASRVGNLYNEQFF.

The chain links TRBV28 to TRBJ1-2; tentatively, D is TRBD1 (5 bases). Per germline, CDR1 MDHEN and CDR2 SYDVKM. This CDR3 spans 14 amino acids. Trimming left V 1 base short and J 4 bases short, with 10 bases between. For the CDR3, the DNA is TGTGCCAGCAGTTTATCCGTGGGGGGCTATGGCTACACCTTC. Translated, it gives CASSLSVGGYGYTF.

V and J are TRBV4-3 and TRBJ2-4, with a possible D match to TRBD1 (5 bases). The V and J ends lost 4 bases and 10 bases respectively, with 20 bases between them. The germline CDR1 and CDR2 sequences are LGHNA and YSLEER. This CDR3 region has 15 residues. The CDR3 sequence: CASSLDHDSLYIQYF. In nucleotides, the CDR3 is TGCGCCAGCAGCCTAGACCATGACAGCCTCTATATTCAGTACTTC.

CDR3 nucleotides: TGCAGCGTTTCCGGTGGGACAGCTAATGAAAAACTGTTTTTT. Protein product: CSVSGGTANEKLFF. This chain uses TRBV29-1 with TRBJ1-4, with 7 bases matching TRBD1. The CDR3 length is 14 residues. V lost 5 bases and J lost 3; bases outside the gene matches: 6. CDR1 and CDR2 (germline): SQVTM, ANQGSEA.

This chain links TRBV7-8 with TRBJ1-5; 8 bases match TRBD1. Germline assignment: CDR1 SGHVS and CDR2 FQNEAQ. This CDR3 region has 17 residues. V lost 0 bases and J lost 5; bases outside the gene matches: 9. This CDR3 is CASSLAWATGDDQPQHF. The DNA of the CDR3 is TGTGCCAGCAGCTTAGCATGGGCGACAGGGGATGATCAGCCCCAGCATTTT.

In this sample, this clone turned up a few times. V is TRBV6-6 and J is TRBJ2-7, with D possibly matching TRBD1 (5 bases). The CDR3 is 13 residues long. Trimming pared 9 bases from V and 3 bases from J, leaving 15 bases between. The germline gives CDR1 MNHNY, CDR2 SVGAGI (reference sequence). The CDR3 here is CASSFDSIYEQYF. CDR3 nucleotides: TGTGCCAGTTCTTTTGACAGCATCTACGAGCAGTACTTC.

The chain joins TRBV6-1 to TRBJ2-1, with D hard to call. Trimming took off 5 bases at V and 9 bases at J, with 14 bases between the two ends. Germline V lookup: CDR1 MNHNS, CDR2 SASEGT. This CDR3 spans 13 amino acids. The DNA for the CDR3 is TGTGCCAGCAGTCTCGCCCTACTCCCTGAGCAGTTCTTC. As protein: CASSLALLPEQFF.

The chain has TRBV20-1 and TRBJ2-5; the D is unclear. There are 11 residues in the CDR3. V lost 7 bases and J 3 bases, leaving 9 bases between the germline ends. Per germline, CDR1 DFQATT and CDR2 SNEGSKA (reference sequence). CDR3 sequence reads: CSGAYEETQYF. In DNA, the CDR3 is TGCAGTGGGGCGTACGAAGAGACCCAGTACTTC.

J is TRBJ1-2 and V is TRBV19, with 7 bases matching TRBD1. In germline, CDR1 is LNHDA, CDR2 SQIVND (reference sequence). Germline trimming cut 4 bases from V and 1 base from J; bases unmatched to any gene: 3. CDR3 length: 14 amino acids. CDR3 in DNA: TGTGCCAGTAGTAAACAGGGGAATAACTATGGCTACACCTTC. Protein product: CASSKQGNNYGYTF.

The chain couples TRBV4-3 to TRBJ1-5; D unclear. Germline lookup yields CDR1 LGHNA and CDR2 YSLEER. CDR3 length: 13 amino acids. V was pared by 0 bases and J by 10 bases, with 10 bases between. The CDR3 here is CASSQEYPGPQHF. The CDR3 nucleotides are TGCGCCAGCAGCCAAGAGTACCCAGGACCCCAGCATTTT.

J is TRBJ2-7 and V is TRBV27, with 8 bases matching TRBD2. With 4 bases clipped from V and 2 bases from J, the junction kept 4 bases outside the gene matches. In germline, CDR1 is MNHEY, CDR2 SMNVEV (reference sequence). The CDR3 is made up of 14 amino acids. CDR3 loop: CASSSGSGAYEQYV. In nucleotides, the CDR3 is TGTGCCAGCAGTTCTGGTAGCGGGGCCTACGAGCAGTACGTC.

This sequence joins TRBV7-2 and TRBJ2-3, with D possibly matching TRBD2 (5 bases). This CDR3 has 16 residues. Germline loops: CDR1 SGHTA, CDR2 FQGNSA. The ends were cut back, 0 bases at V and 2 bases at J, with 12 bases in the middle. The CDR3 protein is CASSLARVGNTDTQYF. Here the CDR3 DNA reads TGTGCCAGCAGCTTAGCGCGGGTTGGCAACACAGATACGCAGTATTTT.

This clone has only one observation. The gene calls are TRBV19 and TRBJ2-2; 7 positions agree with TRBD1. V shed 7 bases, J shed 3 bases, and the junction held 8 bases outside the gene matches. The CDR3 runs 15 residues. Germline V gene sequence: CDR1 LNHDA, CDR2 SQIVND (reference sequence). CDR3 sequence: CASIRGRGYTGELFF. The CDR3 DNA sequence: TGTGCCAGTATCCGGGGCAGGGGGTACACCGGGGAGCTGTTTTTT.

The chain carries TRBV9 and TRBJ1-6; D not resolved. Germline V gives CDR1 SGDLS, CDR2 YYNGEE. The CDR3 has 16 residues. V gave up 4 bases and J gave up 4 bases, with 15 bases separating them. DNA for the CDR3: TGTGCCAGCAGCCCCCGCCGAGAATCATATAATTCACCCCTCCACTTT. Residues: CASSPRRESYNSPLHF.

CDR3: CASSQTMAQPQHF. The CDR3 nucleotides read TGTGCCAGCAGCCAAACTATGGCTCAGCCCCAGCATTTT. The chain couples TRBV7-2 to TRBJ1-5; D remains ambiguous. Per the germline V gene, CDR1 is SGHTA and CDR2 is FQGNSA. Trimming pared 5 bases from V and 6 bases from J, leaving 11 bases between. The CDR3 is 13 residues long.

Regarding this clone: Other nucleotide sequences in the sample specify the same CDR3. The V and J genes are TRBV27 and TRBJ1-4; TRBD1 aligns across 8 bases. Trimming took 5 bases from V and 8 from J; bases not matched to a gene: 7. Germline V gives CDR1 MNHEY, CDR2 SMNVEV (reference sequence). This CDR3 region has 14 residues. The CDR3 sequence: CASSPRTGREKLFF. DNA for the CDR3: TGTGCCAGCAGTCCCCGGACAGGGCGAGAAAAACTGTTTTTT. Full variable domain (outside the CDR3, taken from reference TRBV27 and TRBJ1-4): EAQVTQNPRYLITVTGKKLTVTCSQNMNHEYMSWYRQDPGLGLRQIYYSMNVEVTDKGDVPEGYKVSRKEKRNFPLILESPSPNQTSLYFCASSPRTGREKLFFGSGTQLSVL.

V gene TRBV2 combines with J gene TRBJ2-3; 10 bases line up with TRBD2. Trimming at V came to 6 bases and at J to 5 bases, leaving 11 bases not matched to a gene. The CDR3 is 16 amino acids. The germline gives CDR1 SNHLY, CDR2 FYNNEI. The CDR3 DNA is TGTGCCAGCAGACCATTGGGACTAGCGCCGCAAGATACGCAGTATTTT. This translates into CASRPLGLAPQDTQYF.

This chain joins TRBV7-3 and TRBJ2-5, with 7 bases fitting TRBD2. The CDR3 is made up of 15 amino acids. Germline V CDR1 and CDR2: SGHTA, FQGTGA. V was clipped by 4 bases and J by 1 base; unmatched bases: 6. CDR3 nucleotides: TGTGCCAGCAGCTCGTTAGCGGGCCTCCAAGAGACCCAGTACTTC. Translating gives CASSSLAGLQETQYF.

This chain joins TRBV18 and TRBJ1-2; TRBD1 matches 8 bases. V lost 3 bases, J lost 4 bases, and 10 bases stayed unmatched. This CDR3 is 16 amino acids long. Germline V gene lookup returns CDR1 KGHSH and CDR2 LQKENI. The DNA of the CDR3 is TGTGCCAGCTCACCCGCAGGGGGCGTAGGACTCTATGGCTACACCTTC. Translation: CASSPAGGVGLYGYTF.

The chain links TRBV2 to TRBJ1-2, with 8 bases matching TRBD1. Looked up from germline, CDR1 is SNHLY and CDR2 is FYNNEI. The CDR3 extends over 14 amino acids. J gave up 8 bases and V 11 bases, and 16 bases lay outside the gene matches. CDR3 nucleotide sequence: TGTGCCTCAAGACAGGGGAGGGACCTATGGGGCTACACCTTC. Its translation: CASRQGRDLWGYTF. Combining the CDR3 with reference TRBV2 and TRBJ1-2 gives the whole variable domain EPEVTQTPSHQVTQMGQEVILRCVPISNHLYFYWYRQILGQKVEFLVSFYNNEISEKSEIFDDQFSVERPDGSNFTLKIRSTKLEDSAMYFCASRQGRDLWGYTFGSGTRLTVV.